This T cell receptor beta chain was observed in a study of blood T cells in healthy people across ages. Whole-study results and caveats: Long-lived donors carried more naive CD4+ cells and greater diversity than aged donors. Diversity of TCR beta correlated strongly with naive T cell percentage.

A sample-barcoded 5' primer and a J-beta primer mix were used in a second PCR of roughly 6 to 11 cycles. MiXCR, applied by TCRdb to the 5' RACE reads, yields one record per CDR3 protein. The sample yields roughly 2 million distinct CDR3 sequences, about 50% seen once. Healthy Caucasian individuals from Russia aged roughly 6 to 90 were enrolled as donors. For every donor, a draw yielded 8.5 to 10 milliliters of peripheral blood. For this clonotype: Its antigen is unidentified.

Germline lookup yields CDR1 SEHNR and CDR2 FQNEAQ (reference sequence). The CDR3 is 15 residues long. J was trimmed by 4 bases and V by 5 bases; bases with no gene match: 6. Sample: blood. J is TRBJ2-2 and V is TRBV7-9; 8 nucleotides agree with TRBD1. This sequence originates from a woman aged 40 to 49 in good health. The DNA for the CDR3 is TGTGCCAGCAGCGCGCGACAGGGGACCACCGGGGAGCTGTTTTTT. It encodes CASSARQGTTGELFF.